Below are 3 T cell receptor beta chains sequenced from a single sample in a study of neoadjuvant nivolumab and ipilimumab in lung cancer. Method: immunoSEQ multiplex PCR; TCRdb's copy keeps in-frame clones and lacks some. The sample includes about 6,800 clones, approximately 85% of them seen just once. This specimen consisted of tumor tissue, obtained after neoadjuvant nivolumab, alone or with ipilimumab, at or shortly before surgery. Receptors were obtained from an adult with non-small cell lung cancer.

This clone showed up just once. The rearrangement joins TRBV7-2 to TRBJ1-1; D not resolved. The germline CDR1 and CDR2 sequences are SGHTA and FQGNSA. CDR3 length equals 14 residues. V lost 0 bases and J 6 bases, leaving 11 bases between the germline ends. The CDR3 coding sequence is TGTGCCAGCAGCTTAGCGCGTTATCGCCCTGAAGCTTTCTTT. Translating gives CASSLARYRPEAFF.

This clone was observed a handful of times. The chain links TRBV7-2 to TRBJ1-5, with D unclear. V lost 3 bases, J lost 5 bases, and 8 bases lay in between. This CDR3 has 13 amino acids. Germline V CDR1 and CDR2: SGHTA, FQGNSA. CDR3 DNA: TGTGCCAGCAGCTTTCTCGGGGATCAGCCCCAGCATTTT. This translates into CASSFLGDQPQHF.

The chain is built from TRBV6-5 and TRBJ1-1; D call uncertain. Per germline, CDR1 MNHEY and CDR2 SVGAGI. CDR3 length: 13 amino acids. Deletions cut 1 base from V and 2 bases from J, with 5 bases between. The CDR3: CASSYWGNTEAFF. CDR3 nucleotide sequence: TGTGCCAGCAGTTACTGGGGTAACACTGAAGCTTTCTTT.